The 15 T cell receptor beta chains below come from one sample, sequenced in a study of cytomegalovirus exposure and HLA in healthy donors. Measured with immunoSEQ multiplex PCR; TCRdb has only the in-frame clones, and not every one. The data contain some 130,000 clones, approximately 82% of them seen just once; the ten biggest clones take up around 27%. The specimen sequenced was PBMCs. The receptors here all came from a man aged 25 to 40 in good health and CMV-seropositive.

This chain links TRBV28 with TRBJ2-7; possibly TRBD2 for D (6 bases). Trimming removed 8 bases at V and 2 bases at J, with 19 bases between. Germline assignment: CDR1 MDHEN and CDR2 SYDVKM. The CDR3 is 15 amino acids. The CDR3 nucleotides are TGTGCCAGCGCCCCCACGGGGGTTGGCGCCTACGAGCAGTACTTC. Protein: CASAPTGVGAYEQYF.

The chain carries TRBV6-5 and TRBJ2-3; TRBD2 matches at 11 bases. With 8 bases clipped from V and 4 bases from J, the junction kept 5 bases outside the gene matches. The CDR3 sequence is 14 residues long. Germline values: CDR1 MNHEY, CDR2 SVGAGI. The CDR3 region has the DNA TGTGCCAGCGGACGTAGCGGGGGGGCAGATACGCAGTATTTT. This translates into CASGRSGGADTQYF.

The J gene is TRBJ1-1, the V gene TRBV4-1; TRBD1 is a possible D gene (5 bases). CDR3 size: 17 residues. The V end was cut by 0 bases, the J end by 4 bases, with 18 bases between. Per germline, CDR1 MGHRA and CDR2 YSYEKL. The CDR3 DNA reads TGCGCCAGCAGCCAAGATTTCGCGGGATCAAGGGGCACTGAAGCTTTCTTT. Protein: CASSQDFAGSRGTEAFF.

CDR3 amino acids: CASSLLGQGGGYTF. The CDR3, as DNA: TGTGCCAGCAGCTTACTAGGACAGGGAGGCGGCTACACCTTC. The chain couples TRBV7-9 to TRBJ1-2; 8 bases agree with TRBD1. Germline values: CDR1 SEHNR, CDR2 FQNEAQ (reference sequence). V lost 2 bases and J lost 8; bases outside the gene matches: 7. The CDR3 has 14 amino acids.

The rearrangement links TRBV9 to TRBJ2-1; TRBD2 agrees at 8 bases. V gave up 2 bases and J gave up 10 bases; unmatched junction bases: 11. In germline, CDR1 is SGDLS, CDR2 YYNGEE. The length of the CDR3 is 15 residues. CDR3 nucleotide sequence: TGTGCCAGCAGCGTCGACGGGAGGGCCCTTGGAGAGCAGTTCTTC. Amino acid sequence: CASSVDGRALGEQFF.

The chain carries TRBV5-1 and TRBJ2-7; 7 bases map to TRBD2. J was trimmed by 2 bases and V by 0 bases; bases with no gene match: 2. Germline-derived CDR1 and CDR2 are SGHRS and YFSETQ. This CDR3 has 14 residues. The CDR3 loop reads CASSLGGGTYEQYF. CDR3 coding DNA: TGCGCCAGCAGCTTGGGCGGGGGAACCTACGAGCAGTACTTC.

The rearrangement uses TRBV7-9 and TRBJ1-4; 7 positions match TRBD1. This CDR3 is built from 15 residues. The germline V gene has CDR1 SEHNR and CDR2 FQNEAQ (reference sequence). With 1 base clipped from V and 7 bases from J, the junction kept 6 bases outside the gene matches. The CDR3 nucleotides read TGTGCCAGCAGCTTAGAACAGGGGAGGAGTGAAAAACTGTTTTTT. It translates to CASSLEQGRSEKLFF.

The chain has TRBV7-9 and TRBJ2-1; TRBD2 matches 8 bases. The ends lost 3 bases at V and 5 bases at J; junction bases unmatched: 9. From germline, CDR1 is SEHNR and CDR2 FQNEAQ (reference sequence). This CDR3 is built from 16 residues. CDR3 DNA: TGTGCCAGCAGCTTGACTAGCGTTTATGTAGACAATGAGCAGTTCTTC. Translating it yields CASSLTSVYVDNEQFF. Together with reference TRBV7-9 and TRBJ2-1, the CDR3 gives the full variable domain: DTGVSQNPRHKITKRGQNVTFRCDPISEHNRLYWYRQTLGQGPEFLTYFQNEAQLEKSRLLSDRFSAERPKGSFSTLEIQRTEQGDSAMYLCASSLTSVYVDNEQFFGPGTRLTVL.

The CDR3 DNA reads as TGTGCCAGCAGTCCGAACCTAGCGGGAGTGACCTACGAGCAGTACTTC. As protein: CASSPNLAGVTYEQYF. V usage is TRBV6-6 and J usage is TRBJ2-7; 10 bases fit TRBD2. Trimming took 5 bases from V and 2 from J; bases not matched to a gene: 9. The CDR3 consists of 16 residues. Germline loops: CDR1 MNHNY, CDR2 SVGAGI (reference sequence).

The J gene is TRBJ2-2, the V gene TRBV27; TRBD1 matches at 7 bases. Germline values: CDR1 MNHEY, CDR2 SMNVEV (reference sequence). There are 15 residues in the CDR3. Trimming removed 2 bases from V and 6 bases from J; junction bases left unmatched: 6. The CDR3 here is CASSLRAGGSGELFF. Written as DNA, the CDR3 is TGTGCCAGCAGTTTAAGGGCAGGGGGATCCGGGGAGCTGTTTTTT.

This clone was seen a handful of times. This sequence joins TRBV6-5 and TRBJ1-5; D is ambiguous. This CDR3 is built from 15 residues. Germline values: CDR1 MNHEY, CDR2 SVGAGI. Trimming removed 1 base from V and 3 bases from J, with 10 bases in between. The CDR3 sequence: CASSYYLGDNQPQHF. The CDR3, as DNA: TGTGCCAGCAGTTACTACTTGGGCGACAATCAGCCCCAGCATTTT.

J is TRBJ1-2 and V is TRBV29-1; unclear D gene. From germline, CDR1 is SQVTM and CDR2 ANQGSEA. Trimming pared 3 bases from V and 5 bases from J, leaving 10 bases between. This CDR3 has 12 amino acids. The CDR3 loop is CSVEEDSYGYTF. The CDR3 DNA reads TGCAGCGTTGAGGAGGACTCATATGGCTACACCTTC.

This clone was seen more than once but under ten times. The chain joins TRBV6-5 to TRBJ2-7; no clear D gene. The CDR3 spans 15 residues. Germline CDR1 MNHEY, CDR2 SVGAGI. Trimming left V 0 bases short and J 1 base short, with 10 bases between. In nucleotides, the CDR3 is TGTGCCAGCAGTTACTCGCTCTTCAGATCCTACGAGCAGTACTTC. Its translation: CASSYSLFRSYEQYF.

The V gene is TRBV21-1, the J gene TRBJ1-2; the table gives TRBD1 as D, unverified against the DNA. TRBV21-1 is an annotated pseudogene. The CDR3 has 14 amino acids. CDR3 residues: CASSTGSSNYGYTF. The CDR3 DNA reads as TGTGCCAGCAGTACAGGGTCCTCGAACTATGGCTACACCTTC.

The V gene is TRBV6-5, the J gene TRBJ2-1; the match to TRBD2 covers 10 bases. This CDR3 comprises 14 residues. In germline, CDR1 is MNHEY, CDR2 SVGAGI. After removal of 6 bases from V and 10 bases from J, the junction contained 9 bases not matched to a gene. In DNA, the CDR3 is TGTGCCAGCAGCCCTAGCGGGAGTAATACAGAGCAGTTCTTC. Residues: CASSPSGSNTEQFF.